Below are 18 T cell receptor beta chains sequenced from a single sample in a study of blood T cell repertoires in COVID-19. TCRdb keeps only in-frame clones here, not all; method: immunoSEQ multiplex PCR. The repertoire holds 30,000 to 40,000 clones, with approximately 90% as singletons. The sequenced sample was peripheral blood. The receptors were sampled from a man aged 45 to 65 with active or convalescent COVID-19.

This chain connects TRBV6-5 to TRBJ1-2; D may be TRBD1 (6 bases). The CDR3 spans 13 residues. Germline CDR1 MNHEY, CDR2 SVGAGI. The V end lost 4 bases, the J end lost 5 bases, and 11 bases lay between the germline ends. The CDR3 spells CASSSVDSYGYTF. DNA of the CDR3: TGTGCCAGCAGTTCCGTGGACAGTTATGGCTACACCTTC.

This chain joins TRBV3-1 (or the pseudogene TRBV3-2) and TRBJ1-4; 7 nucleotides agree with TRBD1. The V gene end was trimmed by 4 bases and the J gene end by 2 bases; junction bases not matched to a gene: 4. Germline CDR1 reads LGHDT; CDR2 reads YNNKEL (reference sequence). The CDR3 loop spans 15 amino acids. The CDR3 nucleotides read TGTGCCAGCAGCCCACAGGGGAAGACTAATGAAAAACTGTTTTTT. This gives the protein CASSPQGKTNEKLFF.

This chain's CDR3 is CASSVRGGGDSPLHF. Here the CDR3 DNA reads TGCGCCAGCAGCGTCCGAGGGGGCGGTGATTCACCCCTCCACTTT. This chain uses TRBV5-1 with TRBJ1-6, with 7 bases fitting TRBD1. The CDR3 spans 15 residues. The junction had 9 bases not matched to a gene; V was cut back by 4 bases and J by 8 bases. The germline V gene encodes CDR1 SGHRS and CDR2 YFSETQ.

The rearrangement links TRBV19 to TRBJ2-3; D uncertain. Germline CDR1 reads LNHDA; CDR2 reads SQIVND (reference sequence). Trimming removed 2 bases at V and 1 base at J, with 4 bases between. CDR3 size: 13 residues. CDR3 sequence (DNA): TGTGCCAGTAGTATATTAGGCACAGATACGCAGTATTTT. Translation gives CASSILGTDTQYF.

CDR3 sequence: CASSLILNTGELFF. DNA of the CDR3: TGCGCCAGCAGCTTGATTTTAAACACCGGGGAGCTGTTTTTT. V is TRBV5-1 and J is TRBJ2-2; the D is unclear. The germline V gene encodes CDR1 SGHRS and CDR2 YFSETQ. Trimming took 1 base from V and 2 from J, leaving 6 bases between them. This CDR3 is 14 amino acids long. The full variable domain, in which reference TRBV5-1 and TRBJ2-2 provide the parts outside the CDR3, is KAGVTQTPRYLIKTRGQQVTLSCSPISGHRSVSWYQQTPGQGLQFLFEYFSETQRNKGNFPGRFSGRQFSNSRSEMNVSTLELGDSALYLCASSLILNTGELFFGEGSRLTVL.

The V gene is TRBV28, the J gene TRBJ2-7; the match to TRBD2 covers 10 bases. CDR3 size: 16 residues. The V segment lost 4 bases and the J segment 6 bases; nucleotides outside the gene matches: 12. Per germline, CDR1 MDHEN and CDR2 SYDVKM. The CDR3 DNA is TGTGCCAGCAGTTCTCTATTGGGAGCGGGAGGGAGCGAGCAGTACTTC. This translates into CASSSLLGAGGSEQYF. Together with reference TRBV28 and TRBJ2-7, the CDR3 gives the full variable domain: DVKVTQSSRYLVKRTGEKVFLECVQDMDHENMFWYRQDPGLGLRLIYFSYDVKMKEKGDIPEGYSVSREKKERFSLILESASTNQTSMYLCASSSLLGAGGSEQYFGPGTRLTVT.

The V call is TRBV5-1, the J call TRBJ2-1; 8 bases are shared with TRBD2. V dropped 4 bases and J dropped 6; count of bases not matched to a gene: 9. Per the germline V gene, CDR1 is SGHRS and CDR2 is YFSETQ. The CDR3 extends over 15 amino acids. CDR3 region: CASSVGLADANEQFF. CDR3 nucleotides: TGCGCCAGCAGCGTCGGACTAGCAGATGCCAATGAGCAGTTCTTC.

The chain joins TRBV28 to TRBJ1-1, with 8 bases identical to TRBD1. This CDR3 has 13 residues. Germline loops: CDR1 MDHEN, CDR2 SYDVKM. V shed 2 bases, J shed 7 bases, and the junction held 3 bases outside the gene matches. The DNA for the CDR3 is TGTGCCAGCAGTTTAGCGACAGGGGATGAAGCTTTCTTT. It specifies CASSLATGDEAFF.

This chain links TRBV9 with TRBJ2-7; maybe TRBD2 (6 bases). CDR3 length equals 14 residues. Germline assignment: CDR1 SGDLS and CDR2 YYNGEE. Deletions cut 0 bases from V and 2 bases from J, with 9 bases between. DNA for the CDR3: TGTGCCAGCAGCGTAGGCGGGGTCCCCTACGAGCAGTACTTC. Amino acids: CASSVGGVPYEQYF.

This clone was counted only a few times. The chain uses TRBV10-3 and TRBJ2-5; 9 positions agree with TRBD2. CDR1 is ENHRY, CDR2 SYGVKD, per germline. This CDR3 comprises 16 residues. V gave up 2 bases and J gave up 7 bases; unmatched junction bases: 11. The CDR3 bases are TGTGCCATCAGTGAGGCGTCTAGCGGGACGGGAGTGACCCAGTACTTC. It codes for CAISEASSGTGVTQYF.

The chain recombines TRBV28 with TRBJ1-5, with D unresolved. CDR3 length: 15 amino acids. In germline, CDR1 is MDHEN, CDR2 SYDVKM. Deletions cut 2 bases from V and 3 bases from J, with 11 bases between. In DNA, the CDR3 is TGTGCCAGCAGTTTAAGCCGGTTCCTCAATCAGCCCCAGCATTTT. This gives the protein CASSLSRFLNQPQHF.

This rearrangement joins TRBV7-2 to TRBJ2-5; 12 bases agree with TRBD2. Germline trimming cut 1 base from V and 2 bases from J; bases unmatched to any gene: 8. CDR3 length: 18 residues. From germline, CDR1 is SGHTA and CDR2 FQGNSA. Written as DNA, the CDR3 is TGTGCCAGCAGCTTAGTGTGGGCTAGCGGGAGGGCGCAAGAGACCCAGTACTTC. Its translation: CASSLVWASGRAQETQYF. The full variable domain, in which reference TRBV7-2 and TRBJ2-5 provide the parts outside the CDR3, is GAGVSQSPSNKVTEKGKDVELRCDPISGHTALYWYRQSLGQGLEFLIYFQGNSAPDKSGLPSDRFSAERTGGSVSTLTIQRTQQEDSAVYLCASSLVWASGRAQETQYFGPGTRLLVL.

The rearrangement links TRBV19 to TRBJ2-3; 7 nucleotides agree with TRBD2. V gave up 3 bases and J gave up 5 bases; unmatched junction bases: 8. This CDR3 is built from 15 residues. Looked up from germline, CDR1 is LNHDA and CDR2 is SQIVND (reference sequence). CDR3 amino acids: CASSMAGAVRDTQYF. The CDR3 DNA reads TGTGCCAGTAGTATGGCGGGAGCTGTGAGAGATACGCAGTATTTT.

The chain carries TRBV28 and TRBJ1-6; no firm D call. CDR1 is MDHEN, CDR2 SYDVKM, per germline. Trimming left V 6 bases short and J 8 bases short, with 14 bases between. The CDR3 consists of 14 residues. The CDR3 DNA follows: TGTGCCAGCAGCCGCCTTCATCCGGATTCACCCCTCCACTTT. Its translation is CASSRLHPDSPLHF.

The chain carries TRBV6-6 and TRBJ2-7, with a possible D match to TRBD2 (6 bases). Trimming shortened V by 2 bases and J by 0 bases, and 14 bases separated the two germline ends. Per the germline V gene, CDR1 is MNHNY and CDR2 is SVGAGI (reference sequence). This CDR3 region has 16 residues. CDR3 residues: CASSYGGALGSYEQYF. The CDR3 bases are TGTGCCAGCAGTTACGGCGGGGCATTGGGCTCCTACGAGCAGTACTTC.

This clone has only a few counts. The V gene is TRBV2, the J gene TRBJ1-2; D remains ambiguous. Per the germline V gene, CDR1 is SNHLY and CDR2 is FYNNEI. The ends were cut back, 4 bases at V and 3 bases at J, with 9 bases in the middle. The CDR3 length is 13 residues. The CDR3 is CASSVEGYYGYTF. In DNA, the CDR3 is TGTGCCAGCAGTGTGGAGGGTTACTATGGCTACACCTTC.

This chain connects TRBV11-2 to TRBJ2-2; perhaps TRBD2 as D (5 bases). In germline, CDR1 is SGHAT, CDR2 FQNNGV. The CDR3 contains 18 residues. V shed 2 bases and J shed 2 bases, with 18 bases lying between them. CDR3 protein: CASSLKTTTHRNTGELFF. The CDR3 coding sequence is TGTGCCAGCAGCTTAAAGACTACCACCCATCGAAACACCGGGGAGCTGTTTTTT.

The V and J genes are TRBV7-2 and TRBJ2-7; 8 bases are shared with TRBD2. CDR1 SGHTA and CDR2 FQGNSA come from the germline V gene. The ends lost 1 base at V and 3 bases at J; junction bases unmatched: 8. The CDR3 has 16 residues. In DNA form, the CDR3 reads TGTGCCAGCAGCTTAGGCCTGGGACTAGAACTCTACGAGCAGTACTTC. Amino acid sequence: CASSLGLGLELYEQYF.